This TCR beta chain stems from a study of T cell repertoires in cytomegalovirus infection. About the research overall: Both CMV infection and a matching HLA type were indicated by public TCR beta signatures. Regarding the study as a whole: The ex vivo response showed dominance by HLA-C-restricted CMV-specific TCR beta clonotypes.

TCRdb itself ran the reads through MiXCR, one entry per CDR3 protein. Here the sample spans approximately 170,000 distinct CDR3 sequences, approximately 15% being singletons. Trimming pared 5 bases from V and 1 base from J, leaving 11 bases between. Germline loops: CDR1 MNHNY, CDR2 SVGAGI (reference sequence). CDR3 length: 14 amino acids. This clonotype has ten or more counts. Its target is not known. This TCR was sampled from a human donor in good health (CMV status not recorded). Some clones in this sample may be carry-over from other donors' samples. The chain has TRBV6-6 and TRBJ1-1; D gene uncertain. The sample comprised PBMCs. In DNA, the CDR3 is TGTGCCAGCAGTGTATGGTGGGAGAACACTGAAGCTTTCTTT. Encoded protein: CASSVWWENTEAFF.